The next 3 T cell receptor beta chains were all read from a single sample in a study of shared clonotypes between healthy human individuals (dated by TCRdb to 2018 to 2021). Library creation used the immunoSEQ multiplex PCR assay. This immuneACCESS table, as held by TCRdb, lists in-frame sequences with V and J called but not all clones. Of the missing ones, under half trace to an unresolved V gene in checked studies; the others have no known cause. Across this sample there are about 2.4 million clones, with approximately 90% seen only once. 0.11% to 0.15% of the sample belongs to the ten largest clones. The specimen was naive CD4+ T cells sorted from blood. According to the study, the label for this sample's cell subset or site signals: CD45RA+ positively selected. These receptors were collected from a young man in good health.

J is TRBJ2-2 and V is TRBV30; D could derive from TRBD1 or TRBD2 (5 bases each). The ends were cut back, 2 bases at V and 3 bases at J, with 13 bases in the middle. CDR3 length equals 15 residues. Germline loops: CDR1 GTSNPN, CDR2 SVGIG (reference sequence). The CDR3 loop is CAWSPEGTHTGELFF. Written as DNA, the CDR3 is TGTGCCTGGAGTCCAGAGGGGACCCACACCGGGGAGCTGTTTTTT.

About this clone: This may come from a read error, since a much larger clone is one base off. J is TRBJ2-7 and V is TRBV29-1; possibly TRBD1 for D (5 bases). Germline V gene sequence: CDR1 SQVTM, CDR2 ANQGSEA. This CDR3 is built from 14 residues. V was shortened by 1 base and J by 4 bases, with 14 bases between the two germline ends. The CDR3 spells CSVEARTHFYEQYF. CDR3 coding DNA: TGCAGCGTTGAAGCCAGGACACATTTTTACGAGCAGTACTTC.

The rearrangement joins TRBV30 to TRBJ1-1; TRBD1 might be the D (5 bases). V dropped 4 bases and J dropped 3 bases, with 9 bases sitting between them. This CDR3 is 12 amino acids long. Germline-derived CDR1 and CDR2 are GTSNPN and SVGIG (reference sequence). The CDR3 region is CAWIGGYTEAFF. DNA for the CDR3: TGTGCCTGGATCGGGGGGTACACTGAAGCTTTCTTT.